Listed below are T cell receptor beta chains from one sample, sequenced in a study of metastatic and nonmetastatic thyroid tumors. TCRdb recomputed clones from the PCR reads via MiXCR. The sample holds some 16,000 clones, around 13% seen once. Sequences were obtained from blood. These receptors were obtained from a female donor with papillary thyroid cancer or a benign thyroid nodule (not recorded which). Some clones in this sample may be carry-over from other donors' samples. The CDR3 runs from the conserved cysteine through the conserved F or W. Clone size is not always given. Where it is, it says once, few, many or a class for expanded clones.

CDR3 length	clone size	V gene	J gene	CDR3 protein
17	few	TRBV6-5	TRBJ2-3	CASSPRYYRRPTDTQYF
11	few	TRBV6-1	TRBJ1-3	CASSPQNTIYF
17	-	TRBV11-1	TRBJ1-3	CASSPQPGQLPGNTIYF
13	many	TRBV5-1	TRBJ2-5	CASRWDVQETQYF
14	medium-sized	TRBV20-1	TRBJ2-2	CSARKTGNTGELFF
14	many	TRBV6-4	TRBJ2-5	CASIYPSLRETQYF
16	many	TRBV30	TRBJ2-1	CAWTPGYLSSYNEQFF
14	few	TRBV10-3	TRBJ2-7	CAISPGQVGAEQYF
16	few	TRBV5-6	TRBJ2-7	CASSFSPGTGLYEQYF
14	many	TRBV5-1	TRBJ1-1	CASSLGDSPTEAFF
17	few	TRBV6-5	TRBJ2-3	CASSYSTTSGGADTQYF
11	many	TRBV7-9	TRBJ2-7	CASSKSNEQYF
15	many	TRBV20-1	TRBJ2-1	CSANSRAGSYNEQFF
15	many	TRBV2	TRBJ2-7	CASSEAGDRKYEQYF
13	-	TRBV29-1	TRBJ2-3	CSTETVSTDTQYF
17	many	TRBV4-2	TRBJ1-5	CASSQDVSQGGNQPQHF
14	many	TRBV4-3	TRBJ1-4	CASSQGQGGEKLFF
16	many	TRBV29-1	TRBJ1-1	CSVSQGQGQPNTEAFF
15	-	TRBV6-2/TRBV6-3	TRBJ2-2	CASRPGGAYTGELFF
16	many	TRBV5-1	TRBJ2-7	CASTPGWGGASYEQYF
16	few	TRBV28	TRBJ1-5	CASIQQGSEGNQPQHF
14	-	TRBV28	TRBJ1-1	CVSRPDGGSTEAFF
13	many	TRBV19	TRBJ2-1	CASTGTIYNEQFF
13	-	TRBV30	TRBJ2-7	CAWRREGPYEQYF
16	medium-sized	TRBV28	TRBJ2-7	CASSDLQGHSGGEQYF
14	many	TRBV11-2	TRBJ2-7	CASSLGPSNYEQYF